These T cell receptor beta chains were read from a single sample in a study of blood T cell repertoires in COVID-19. Generated by immunoSEQ multiplex PCR, the TCRdb table keeps only in-frame clones and is missing some. This sample carries roughly 300,000 clones, almost 85% of them seen once, and the ten largest clones take roughly 7.8%. The sequencing sample was made of peripheral blood. The source of these receptors is a human donor in a cohort sampled during active COVID-19. Each CDR3 is given with its conserved first and last residue. A D gene is named only where the DNA matches it firmly.

V,D,J,DNA,CDR3
TRBV20-1,.,TRBJ1-2,TGCAGTGCTAGTGGACAGCCGCCCATCCCTCCTAACTATGGCTACACCTTC,CSASGQPPIPPNYGYTF
TRBV4-1,.,TRBJ1-5,TGCGCCAGCAGCCAATCCAGTAGCAATCAGCCCCAGCATTTT,CASSQSSSNQPQHF
TRBV11-2,TRBD2,TRBJ2-7,TGTGCCAGCAGCATAGGGGACTATAGCCTCGAGCAGTACTTC,CASSIGDYSLEQYF
TRBV15,TRBD2,TRBJ2-3,TGTGCCACCAGCAGAGATAGCGGGGGGGCCGATACGCAGTATTTT,CATSRDSGGADTQYF
TRBV18,.,TRBJ1-1,TGTGCCAGCTCACCTATTGGGGGGGCACCTATGAACACTGAAGCTTTCTTT,CASSPIGGAPMNTEAFF
TRBV11-2,.,TRBJ2-5,TGTGCCAGCAGCTTAGATCAGGGATCGGAGACCCAGTACTTC,CASSLDQGSETQYF
TRBV18,.,TRBJ1-3,TGTGCCAGCTCACCACCGCCCAGGGTTCACTCTGGAAACACCATATATTTT,CASSPPPRVHSGNTIYF
TRBV6-5,TRBD1,TRBJ2-1,TGTGCGACAACCGGGACAGGGTATAGGAATGAGCAGTTCTTC,CATTGTGYRNEQFF
TRBV5-5,TRBD2,TRBJ2-1,TGTGCCAGCAGCTGGACCGGGACTAGCGGGGGGGCCACCTACAATGAGCAGTTCTTC,CASSWTGTSGGATYNEQFF
TRBV10-2,.,TRBJ1-6,TGCGCCAGCAGTGATGGTACAGGGCCCCTCCACTTT,CASSDGTGPLHF